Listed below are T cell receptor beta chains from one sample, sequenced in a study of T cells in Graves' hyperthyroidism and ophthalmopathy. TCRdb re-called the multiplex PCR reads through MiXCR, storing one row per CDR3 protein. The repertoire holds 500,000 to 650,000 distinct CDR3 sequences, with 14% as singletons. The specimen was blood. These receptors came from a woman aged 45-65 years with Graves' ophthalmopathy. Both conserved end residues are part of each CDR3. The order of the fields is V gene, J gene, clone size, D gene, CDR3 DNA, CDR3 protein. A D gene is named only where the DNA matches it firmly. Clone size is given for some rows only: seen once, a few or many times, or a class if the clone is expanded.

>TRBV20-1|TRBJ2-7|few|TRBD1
TGCAGTGCCCTCCCGACAGGGTACTACGAGCAGTACTTC
CSALPTGYYEQYF
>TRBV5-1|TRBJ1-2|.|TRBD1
TGCGCCAGCAGCTTCGGACAGGGCTACTATGGCTACACCTTC
CASSFGQGYYGYTF
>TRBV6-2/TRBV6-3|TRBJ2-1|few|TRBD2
TGTGCCGGCGGGAGAATGGGCGATGAGCAGTTCTTC
CAGGRMGDEQFF
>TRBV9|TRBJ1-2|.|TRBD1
TGTGCCAGCAGCGCATCGGGACAGAGTAACTATGGCTACACCTTC
CASSASGQSNYGYTF
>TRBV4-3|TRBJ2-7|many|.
TGCGCCAGCAGCCAAGAGGTCAGCGGACCCTACGAGCAGTACTTC
CASSQEVSGPYEQYF
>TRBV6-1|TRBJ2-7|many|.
TGTGCCAGCAGTGAACAGGGAGTCTACGAGCAGTACTTC
CASSEQGVYEQYF
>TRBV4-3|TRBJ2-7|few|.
TGCGCCAGCAGCCAAGATCATGGTAGGGGCCGTTTAAAATACGAGCAGTACTTC
CASSQDHGRGRLKYEQYF
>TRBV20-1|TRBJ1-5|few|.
TGCAGTGCCAGAGGTGCGGGGGGAAGTCAGCCCCAGCATTTT
CSARGAGGSQPQHF
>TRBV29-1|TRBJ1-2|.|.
TGCAGCGTTGTGGTAATAGGGAAGGGCTACACCTTC
CSVVVIGKGYTF
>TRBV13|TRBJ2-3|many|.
TGTGCCAGCAGCAACAGTCTTGGGGGCACAGATACGCAGTATTTT
CASSNSLGGTDTQYF
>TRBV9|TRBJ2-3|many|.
TGTGCCAGCGGGAGAGATACGCAGTATTTT
CASGRDTQYF
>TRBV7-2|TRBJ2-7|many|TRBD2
TGTGCCAGCAGCTTTTTGCGGGAGTCCTACGAGCAGTACTTC
CASSFLRESYEQYF
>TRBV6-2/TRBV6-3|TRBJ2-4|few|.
TGTGCCAGCAGTTACTCGCTAGCGCGGGCCAAAAACATTCAGTACTTC
CASSYSLARAKNIQYF
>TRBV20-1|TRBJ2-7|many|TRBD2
TGCAGTGCTAGAGATCGAACAGTGCAAGCTAGCGGGTGGGGAGCCGAGCAGTACTTC
CSARDRTVQASGWGAEQYF
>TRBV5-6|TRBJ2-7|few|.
TGTGCCAGCAGCTTGGGTGCGGTTTCCGAGCAGTACTTC
CASSLGAVSEQYF
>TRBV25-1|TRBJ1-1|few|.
TGTGCCAGCAGTGAATTCGCAATGAACACTGAAGCTTTCTTT
CASSEFAMNTEAFF
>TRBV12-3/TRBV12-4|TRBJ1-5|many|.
TGTGCCAGCGCCTCCAGGCCCGTCCGGGCCAAGGATCAGCCCCAGCATTTT
CASASRPVRAKDQPQHF
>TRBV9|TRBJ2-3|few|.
TGTGCCAGCAGCGTAGCCGGGAATAGTAGAGATACGCAGTATTTT
CASSVAGNSRDTQYF
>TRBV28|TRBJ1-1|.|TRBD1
TGTGCCAGCAGTCCTCCCCTCTTTGGGGACAGGGTCTTAGAAGCTTTCTTT
CASSPPLFGDRVLEAFF
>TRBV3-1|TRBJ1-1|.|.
TGTGCCAGCAGCCAACTCTGGGTGGAGAACACTGAAGCTTTCTTT
CASSQLWVENTEAFF
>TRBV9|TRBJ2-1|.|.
TGTGCCAGCAGCGTAGATTTCATGGCTGGGTCTTCCTACAATGAGCAGTTCTTC
CASSVDFMAGSSYNEQFF
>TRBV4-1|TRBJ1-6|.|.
TGCGCCAGCAGCCGCCAGGCGGATTTAGGCAATTCACCCCTCCACTTT
CASSRQADLGNSPLHF
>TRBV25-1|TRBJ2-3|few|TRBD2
TGTGCCAGCAGTGGGCGGGAGCTGACTAGCACAGATACGCAGTATTTT
CASSGRELTSTDTQYF
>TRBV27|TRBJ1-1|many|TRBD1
TGTGCCAGCAGTTCCGGGACAGGGGGCTTGGACACTGAAGCTTTCTTT
CASSSGTGGLDTEAFF
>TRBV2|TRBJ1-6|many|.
TGTGCCAGCAGTGACAGGGAGAGCTCCTATAATTCACCCCTCCACTTT
CASSDRESSYNSPLHF
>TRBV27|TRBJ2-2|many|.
TGTGCCAGCAGTACGTTCACCGGGGAGCTGTTTTTT
CASSTFTGELFF
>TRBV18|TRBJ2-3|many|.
TGTGCCAGCTCACCCAGCACAGATACGCAGTATTTT
CASSPSTDTQYF
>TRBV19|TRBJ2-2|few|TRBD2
TGTGCCAGTAGACCCCTTGAGACTAGCCGTTTCACCGGGGAGCTGTTTTTT
CASRPLETSRFTGELFF
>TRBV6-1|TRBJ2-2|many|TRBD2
TGTGCCAGCAGTCCTATAGCGGGAGGAATCGGGGAGCTGTTTTTT
CASSPIAGGIGELFF
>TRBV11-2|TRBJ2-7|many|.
TGTGCCAGCAGCTCTTTACGGACGGCATCCTACGAGCAGTACTTC
CASSSLRTASYEQYF
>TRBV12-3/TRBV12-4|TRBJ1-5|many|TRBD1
TGTGCCAGCAGTTTGGGACAGGGCATCTTTCAGCCCCAGCATTTT
CASSLGQGIFQPQHF
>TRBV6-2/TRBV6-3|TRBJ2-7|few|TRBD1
TGTGCCAGCCGAAATTATACCTTCCGGGACAGAGTTTTTTCCTACGAGCAGTACTTC
CASRNYTFRDRVFSYEQYF
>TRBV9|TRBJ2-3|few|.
TGTGCCAGCAGCGCCGGGACATACACAGATACGCAGTATTTT
CASSAGTYTDTQYF
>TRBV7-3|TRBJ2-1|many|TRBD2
TGTGCCAGCAGCCCCGGGACTACCAAGGGTGAGCAGTTCTTC
CASSPGTTKGEQFF
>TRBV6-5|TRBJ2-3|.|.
TGTGCCAGCAGTTACGAGGGGTTAAATACGCAGTATTTT
CASSYEGLNTQYF
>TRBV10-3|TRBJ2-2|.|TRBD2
TGTGCCATCAACCCGGGACTAAAGACCGGGGAGCTGTTTTTT
CAINPGLKTGELFF
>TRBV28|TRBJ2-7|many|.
TGTGCCAGCAGTCTCCCAGGGTCCGAGCAGTACTTC
CASSLPGSEQYF
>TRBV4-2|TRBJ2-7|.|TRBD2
TGTGCCAGCAGCCAGGGGGTTGTAGCGGGAGGAAGACACGAGCAGTACTTC
CASSQGVVAGGRHEQYF
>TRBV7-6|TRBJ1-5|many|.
TGTGCCAGCAGCTCGACTCCAGTGAATCAGCCCCAGCATTTT
CASSSTPVNQPQHF
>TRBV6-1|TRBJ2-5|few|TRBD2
TGTGCCAGCACTTCTCACGGACTAGCGGGATGGGAGACCCAGTACTTC
CASTSHGLAGWETQYF
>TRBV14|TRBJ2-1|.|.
TGTGCCAGCAGCCAAGAAATTGTAGGCAATGAGCAGTTCTTC
CASSQEIVGNEQFF
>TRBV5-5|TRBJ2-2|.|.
TGTGCCAGCAGCTGGACCGGGGAGCTGTTTTTT
CASSWTGELFF
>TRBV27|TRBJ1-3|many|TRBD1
TGTGCCAGCAGTACCCCGACAGGGTACGGAAACACCATATATTTT
CASSTPTGYGNTIYF
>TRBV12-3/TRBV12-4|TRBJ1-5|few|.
TGTGCCAGCAGTCCCAGGGTTAGTAGCAATCAGCCCCAGCATTTT
CASSPRVSSNQPQHF
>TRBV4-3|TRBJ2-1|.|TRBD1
TGCGCCAGCAGCCAAGGGACAGGTGGAGAGCAGTTCTTC
CASSQGTGGEQFF
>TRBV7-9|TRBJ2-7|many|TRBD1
TGTGCCAGCACCCCAAGACAGGGTACCTACGAGCAGTACTTC
CASTPRQGTYEQYF
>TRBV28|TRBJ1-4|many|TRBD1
TGTGCCAGCAGACTTCAACCGGGACAGGGGGGAAAACTGTTTTTT
CASRLQPGQGGKLFF
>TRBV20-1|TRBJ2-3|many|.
TGCAGTGAAAGGCCCGGGGGAACAGATACGCAGTATTTT
CSERPGGTDTQYF
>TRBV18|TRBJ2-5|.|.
TGTGCCAGCTCACCACGAACTAGGGGGATGTTAGTATCCCAAGAGACCCAGTACTTC
CASSPRTRGMLVSQETQYF
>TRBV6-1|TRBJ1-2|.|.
TGTGCGATCAGGGCAGACACTAACTATGGCTACACCTTC
CAIRADTNYGYTF
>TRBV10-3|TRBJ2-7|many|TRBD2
TGTGCCATCAGTGATGCCGGGACTAGCGGACCCTACGAGCAGTACTTC
CAISDAGTSGPYEQYF
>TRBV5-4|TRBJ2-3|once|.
TGTGCCAGCAGCTTGCGGGGGGCCCCAGATACGCAGTATTTT
CASSLRGAPDTQYF
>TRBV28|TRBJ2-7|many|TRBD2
TGTGCCAGCAGGGGGCCTAGCGGTTCCTACGAGCAGTACTTC
CASRGPSGSYEQYF
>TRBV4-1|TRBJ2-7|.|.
TGCGCCAGCAGACCAAGTCCCCGGGACACATACTACGAGCAGTACTTC
CASRPSPRDTYYEQYF
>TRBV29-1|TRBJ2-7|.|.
TGCAGCGGAAGGGTGGGCTCCTACGAGCAGTACTTC
CSGRVGSYEQYF